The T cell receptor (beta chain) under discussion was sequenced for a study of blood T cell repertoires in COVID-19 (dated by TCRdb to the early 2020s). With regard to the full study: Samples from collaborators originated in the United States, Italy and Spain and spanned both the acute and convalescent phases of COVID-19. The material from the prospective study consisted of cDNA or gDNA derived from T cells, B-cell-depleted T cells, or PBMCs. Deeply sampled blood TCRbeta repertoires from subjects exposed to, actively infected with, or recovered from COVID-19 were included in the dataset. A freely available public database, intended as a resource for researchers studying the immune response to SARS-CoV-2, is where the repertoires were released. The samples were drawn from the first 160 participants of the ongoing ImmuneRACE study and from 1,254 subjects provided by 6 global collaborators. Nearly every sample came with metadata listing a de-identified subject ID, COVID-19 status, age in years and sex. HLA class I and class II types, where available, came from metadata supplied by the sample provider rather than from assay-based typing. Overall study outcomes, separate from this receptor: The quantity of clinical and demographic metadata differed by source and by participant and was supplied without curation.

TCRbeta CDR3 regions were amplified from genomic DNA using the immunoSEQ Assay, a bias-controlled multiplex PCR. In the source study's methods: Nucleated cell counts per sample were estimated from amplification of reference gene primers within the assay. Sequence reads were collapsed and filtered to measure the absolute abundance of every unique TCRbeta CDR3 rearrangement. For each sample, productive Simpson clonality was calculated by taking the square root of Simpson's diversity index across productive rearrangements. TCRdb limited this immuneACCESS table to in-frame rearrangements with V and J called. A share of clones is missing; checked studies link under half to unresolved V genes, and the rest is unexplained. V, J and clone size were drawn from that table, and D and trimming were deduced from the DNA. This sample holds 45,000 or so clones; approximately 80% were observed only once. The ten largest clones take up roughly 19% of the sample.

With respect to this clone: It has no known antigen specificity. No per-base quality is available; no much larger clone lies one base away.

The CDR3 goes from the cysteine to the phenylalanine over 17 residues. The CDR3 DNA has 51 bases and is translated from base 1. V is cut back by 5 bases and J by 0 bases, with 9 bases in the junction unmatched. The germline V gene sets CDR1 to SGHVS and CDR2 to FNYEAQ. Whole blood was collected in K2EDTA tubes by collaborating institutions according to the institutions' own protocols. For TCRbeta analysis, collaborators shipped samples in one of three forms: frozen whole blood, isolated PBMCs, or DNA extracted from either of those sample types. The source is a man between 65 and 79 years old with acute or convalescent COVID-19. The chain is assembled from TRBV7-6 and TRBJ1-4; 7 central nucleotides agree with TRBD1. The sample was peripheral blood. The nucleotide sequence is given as TGTGCCAGCAGCCCCTTAGGGACAGACTCAACTAATGAAAAACTGTTTTTT. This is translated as CASSPLGTDSTNEKLFF. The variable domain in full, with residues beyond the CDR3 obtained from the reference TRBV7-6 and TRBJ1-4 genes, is GAGVSQSPRYKVTKRGQDVALRCDPISGHVSLYWYRQALGQGPEFLTYFNYEAQQDKSGLPNDRFSAERPEGSISTLTIQRTEQRDSAMYRCASSPLGTDSTNEKLFFGSGTQLSVL.